The present entry profiles one T cell receptor (beta chain) with its context. This sample is drawn from a study of blood T cell repertoires in COVID-19. The wider study: In each case, the material was cDNA or gDNA derived from T cells, B-cell-depleted T cells, or PBMCs.

As handled by the study authors: Estimates of nucleated cell counts were drawn from the amplification of reference gene primers. Generated by immunoSEQ multiplex PCR, the TCRdb table keeps only in-frame clones and is missing some. The V and J calls and clone size come from that table; D and trimming were worked out from the DNA. The sample includes about 200,000 clones, 86% of them seen just once. The V gene lost 5 bases and the J gene lost 4 bases, with 9 bases spanning the gap. The CDR3 has 13 amino acids. CDR1 LNHDA and CDR2 SQIVND come from the germline V gene (reference sequence). Seattle's cohort entered during active infection and was followed longitudinally.

This rearrangement joins TRBV19 to TRBJ2-1; no definite D call. The origin of this receptor is a woman aged 45-59 years with COVID-19, enrolled during active disease. The sequencing sample was made of peripheral blood. DNA of the CDR3: TGTGCCAGTAGTCTACCAGGATACAATGAGCAGTTCTTC. Translating it yields CASSLPGYNEQFF.